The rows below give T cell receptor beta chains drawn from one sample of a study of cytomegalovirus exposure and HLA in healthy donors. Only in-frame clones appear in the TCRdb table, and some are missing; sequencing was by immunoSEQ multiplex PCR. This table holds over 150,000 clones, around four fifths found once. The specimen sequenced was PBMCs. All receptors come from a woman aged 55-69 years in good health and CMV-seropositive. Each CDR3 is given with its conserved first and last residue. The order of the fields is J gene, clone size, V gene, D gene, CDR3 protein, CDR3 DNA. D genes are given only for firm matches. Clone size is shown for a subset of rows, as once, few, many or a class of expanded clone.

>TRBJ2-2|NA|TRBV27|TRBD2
CASSLSSGRATGELFF
TGTGCCAGCAGTCTGTCTAGCGGGAGAGCCACCGGGGAGCTGTTTTTT
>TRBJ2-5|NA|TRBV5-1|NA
CASSERETQYF
TGCGCCAGCAGCGAGAGGGAGACCCAGTACTTC
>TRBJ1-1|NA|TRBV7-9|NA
CASSSTGRNTEAFF
TGTGCCAGCAGCTCTACAGGGAGGAACACTGAAGCTTTCTTT
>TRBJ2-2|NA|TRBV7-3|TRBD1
CASSETGGNTGELFF
TGTGCCAGCAGTGAGACAGGGGGAAACACCGGGGAGCTGTTTTTT
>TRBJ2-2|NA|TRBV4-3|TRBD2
CASSQAARGGLGLGGELFF
TGCGCCAGCAGCCAAGCCGCTCGGGGGGGTCTGGGTTTGGGCGGGGAGCTGTTTTTT
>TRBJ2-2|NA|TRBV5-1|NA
CASSLRAGVSGELFF
TGCGCCAGCAGCTTGCGGGCAGGGGTTTCCGGGGAGCTGTTTTTT
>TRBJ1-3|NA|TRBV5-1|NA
CASSSDTSGNTIYF
TGCGCCAGCAGCTCAGACACCTCTGGAAACACCATATATTTT
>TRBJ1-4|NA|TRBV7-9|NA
CASSLGGKGDEKLFF
TGTGCCAGCAGCTTAGGAGGGAAGGGGGATGAAAAACTGTTTTTT
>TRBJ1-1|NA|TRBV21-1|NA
CASSPRRGRNTEAFF
TGTGCCAGCAGCCCGAGGCGAGGCAGGAACACTGAAGCTTTCTTT
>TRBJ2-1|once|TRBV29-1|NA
CSVEALSVRVQEQFF
TGCAGCGTTGAAGCTCTGAGTGTGAGGGTTCAAGAGCAGTTCTTC
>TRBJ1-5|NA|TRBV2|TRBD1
CASRGDRGNQPQHF
TGTGCCAGCAGGGGGGACAGGGGCAATCAGCCCCAGCATTTT
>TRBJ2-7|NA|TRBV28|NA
CASRPIRQSSYEQYF
TGTGCCAGCAGACCGATTCGACAGAGCTCCTACGAGCAGTACTTC
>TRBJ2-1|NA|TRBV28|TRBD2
CASIHSGRAGANEQFF
TGTGCCAGCATTCATAGCGGGAGGGCCGGAGCTAATGAGCAGTTCTTC
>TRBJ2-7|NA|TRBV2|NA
CASSPGHTYEQYF
TGTGCCAGCAGCCCGGGACATACCTACGAGCAGTACTTC
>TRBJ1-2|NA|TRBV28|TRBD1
CASSLPTGTYGYTF
TGTGCCAGCAGTTTACCGACAGGGACCTATGGCTACACCTTC
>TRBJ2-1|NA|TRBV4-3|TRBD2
CASSQDLGGGAPNEQFF
TGCGCCAGCAGCCAAGATCTCGGCGGGGGGGCCCCAAATGAGCAGTTCTTC
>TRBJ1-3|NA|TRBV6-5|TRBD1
CASVTGQRNTIYF
TGTGCCAGCGTGACAGGGCAGCGAAACACCATATATTTT
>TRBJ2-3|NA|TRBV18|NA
CASSLRTDTQYF
TGTGCCAGCTCCCTCAGAACAGATACGCAGTATTTT
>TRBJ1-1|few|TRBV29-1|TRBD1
CSVAPQGANTEAFF
TGCAGCGTTGCCCCACAGGGGGCGAACACTGAAGCTTTCTTT
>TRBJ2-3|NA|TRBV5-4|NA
CASSLGGADTQYF
TGTGCCAGCAGCTTGGGGGGGGCAGATACGCAGTATTTT
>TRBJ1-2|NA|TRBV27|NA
CASSREINYGYTF
TGTGCCAGCAGTCGGGAAATTAACTATGGCTACACCTTC
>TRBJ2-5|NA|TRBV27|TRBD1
CASSSTGGSVTQYF
TGTGCCAGCAGTTCGACAGGGGGAAGTGTGACCCAGTACTTC
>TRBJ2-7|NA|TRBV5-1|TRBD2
CASSLDSGENEQYF
TGCGCCAGCAGCTTGGACAGCGGGGAGAATGAGCAGTACTTC
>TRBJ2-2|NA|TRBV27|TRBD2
CASSGLGGGANTGELFF
TGTGCCAGCAGTGGGTTGGGCGGGGGGGCGAACACCGGGGAGCTGTTTTTT
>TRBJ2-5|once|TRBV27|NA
CASSLGAGGQTQYF
TGTGCCAGCAGTTTAGGGGCTGGGGGCCAGACCCAGTACTTC
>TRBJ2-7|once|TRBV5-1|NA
CASSLDAVTYEQYF
TGCGCCAGCAGCTTGGACGCGGTTACCTACGAGCAGTACTTC
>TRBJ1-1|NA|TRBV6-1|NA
CASSEAPDTTDAFF
TGTGCCAGCAGTGAAGCGCCGGACACCACCGATGCTTTCTTT
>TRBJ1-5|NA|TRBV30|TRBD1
CAWAGQNQPQHF
TGTGCCTGGGCGGGACAGAACCAGCCCCAGCATTTT
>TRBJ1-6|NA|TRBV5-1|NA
CASSSGNSPLHF
TGCGCCAGCAGCTCGGGTAATTCACCCCTCCACTTT
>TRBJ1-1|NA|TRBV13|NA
CASSIRQATEAFF
TGTGCCAGCAGCATACGACAGGCCACTGAAGCTTTCTTT
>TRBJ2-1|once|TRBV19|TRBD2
CATKRTSGLSSYNEQFF
TGTGCCACCAAACGGACTAGCGGTCTCAGCTCCTACAATGAGCAGTTCTTC
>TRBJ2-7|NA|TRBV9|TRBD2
CASSARPGGDEQYF
TGTGCCAGCAGCGCTCGACCGGGGGGGGACGAGCAGTACTTC
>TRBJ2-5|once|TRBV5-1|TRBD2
CASSLANQRERETQYF
TGCGCCAGCAGCTTGGCCAACCAGCGGGAACGAGAGACCCAGTACTTC
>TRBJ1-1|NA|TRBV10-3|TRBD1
CAIGRQGAAEAFF
TGTGCCATTGGAAGGCAGGGGGCAGCTGAAGCTTTCTTT
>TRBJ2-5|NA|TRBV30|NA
CAWSVLRGKETQYF
TGTGCCTGGAGTGTATTGAGGGGGAAAGAGACCCAGTACTTC
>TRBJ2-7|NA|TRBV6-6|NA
CASRSAGLPSYEQYF
TGTGCCAGCAGGTCCGCGGGGTTACCGTCCTACGAGCAGTACTTC
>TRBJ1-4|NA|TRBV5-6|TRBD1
CASSSPGQGYEKLFF
TGTGCCAGCAGCTCACCGGGACAGGGGTATGAAAAACTGTTTTTT
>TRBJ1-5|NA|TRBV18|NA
CASSPGRSQPQHF
TGTGCCAGCTCACCTGGTCGGAGTCAGCCCCAGCATTTT
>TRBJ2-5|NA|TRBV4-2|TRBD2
CASSQDPLAGGLDRETQYF
TGTGCCAGCAGCCAAGACCCCCTAGCGGGGGGGCTCGACCGGGAGACCCAGTACTTC
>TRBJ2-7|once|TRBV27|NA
CASSLSRGLSYEQYF
TGTGCCAGCAGTTTATCTCGGGGGTTGTCCTACGAGCAGTACTTC
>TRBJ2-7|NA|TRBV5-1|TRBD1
CASSFRQGTPYEQYF
TGCGCCAGCAGCTTTAGACAGGGTACCCCCTACGAGCAGTACTTC
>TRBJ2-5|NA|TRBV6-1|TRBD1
CATTNPGTGGETQYF
TGTGCCACTACCAACCCCGGGACAGGGGGCGAGACCCAGTACTTC
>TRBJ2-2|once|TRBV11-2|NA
CASSLGVRDTGELFF
TGTGCCAGCAGCTTAGGGGTCAGGGACACCGGGGAGCTGTTTTTT
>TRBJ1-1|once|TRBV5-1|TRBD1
CASSLAPRGQGTGNTEAFF
TGCGCCAGCAGCTTGGCCCCTAGGGGGCAGGGGACGGGGAACACTGAAGCTTTCTTT
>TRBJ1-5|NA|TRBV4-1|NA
CASSQVGQIEQPQHF
TGCGCCAGCAGCCAGGTTGGACAGATTGAGCAGCCCCAGCATTTT
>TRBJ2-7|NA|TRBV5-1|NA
CASSLGQGEGQYF
TGCGCCAGCAGCTTGGGCCAGGGTGAAGGGCAGTACTTC
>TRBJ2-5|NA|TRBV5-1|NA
CASGRGDLQETQYF
TGCGCCAGCGGGAGGGGGGACCTCCAAGAGACCCAGTACTTC